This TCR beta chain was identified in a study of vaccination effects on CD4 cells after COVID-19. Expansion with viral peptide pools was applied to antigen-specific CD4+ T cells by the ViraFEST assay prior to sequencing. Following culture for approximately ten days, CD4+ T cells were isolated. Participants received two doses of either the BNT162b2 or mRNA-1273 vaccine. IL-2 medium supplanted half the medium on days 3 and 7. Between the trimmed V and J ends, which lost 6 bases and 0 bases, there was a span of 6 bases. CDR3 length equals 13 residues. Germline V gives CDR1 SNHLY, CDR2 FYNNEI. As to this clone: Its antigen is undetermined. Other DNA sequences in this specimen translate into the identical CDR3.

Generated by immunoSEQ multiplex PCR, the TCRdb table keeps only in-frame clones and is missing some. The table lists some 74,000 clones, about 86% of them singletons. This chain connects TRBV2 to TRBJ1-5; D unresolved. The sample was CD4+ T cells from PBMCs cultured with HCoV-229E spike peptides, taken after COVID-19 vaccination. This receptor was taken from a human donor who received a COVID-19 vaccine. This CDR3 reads CASRRDSNQPQHF. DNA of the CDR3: TGTGCCAGCAGACGAGATAGCAATCAGCCCCAGCATTTT.